Each of the 7 T cell receptor beta chains below was sequenced from the same sample in a study of T cells in Graves' hyperthyroidism and ophthalmopathy. Researchers took RNA transcripts and amplified the TCR beta CDR3 regions from them. The HTBI primer set served for first-round RT-PCR of the TCR CDR3. MiXCR, run by TCRdb on the multiplex PCR reads, gives a single entry per CDR3 protein. The repertoire holds hundreds of thousands of distinct CDR3 sequences, with more than 45% as singletons. The source material was peripheral blood or thyroid tissue (not recorded which). The origin of the receptors is a woman aged 18-29 years with Graves' hyperthyroidism.

The chain uses TRBV7-9 and TRBJ1-6; D possibly corresponds to TRBD1 (6 bases). From germline, CDR1 is SEHNR and CDR2 FQNEAQ (reference sequence). The CDR3 is 15 amino acids. V was shortened by 7 bases and J by 14 bases, with 24 bases between the two germline ends. This CDR3 is CASNIAGQGGRALHF. The CDR3 region has the DNA TGTGCCAGCAACATAGCGGGACAAGGGGGACGGGCCCTCCACTTT.

This chain links TRBV20-1 with TRBJ1-5, with D tentatively TRBD1 (5 bases). The CDR3 spans 15 residues. Germline loops: CDR1 DFQATT, CDR2 SNEGSKA (reference sequence). Trimming took off 3 bases at V and 2 bases at J, with 14 bases between the two ends. CDR3 protein: CSASRVQGGNQPQHF. CDR3 DNA: TGCAGTGCTAGTCGGGTGCAGGGTGGCAATCAGCCCCAGCATTTT.

This clonotype was picked up a small number of times. The chain has TRBV20-1 and TRBJ1-2; 7 bases are a match to TRBD1. The CDR3 extends over 10 amino acids. Germline V lookup: CDR1 DFQATT, CDR2 SNEGSKA (reference sequence). In DNA form, the CDR3 reads TGCAGAGGGCACAGGGGCGGCTACACCTTC. Its translation is CRGHRGGYTF.

The table lists this clonotype with many counts. This chain joins TRBV7-9 and TRBJ1-6; D is undetermined. The V end was cut by 3 bases, the J end by 0 bases, with 6 bases between. This CDR3 is 15 amino acids long. The germline CDR1 and CDR2 sequences are SEHNR and FQNEAQ (reference sequence). The CDR3 spells CASSFSSSYNSPLHF. The CDR3 DNA follows: TGTGCCAGCAGCTTTTCGAGCTCCTATAATTCACCCCTCCACTTT. Using reference TRBV7-9 and TRBJ1-6 for the parts outside the CDR3, the full variable domain is DTGVSQNPRHKITKRGQNVTFRCDPISEHNRLYWYRQTLGQGPEFLTYFQNEAQLEKSRLLSDRFSAERPKGSFSTLEIQRTEQGDSAMYLCASSFSSSYNSPLHFGNGTRLTVT.

This clonotype was seen only a few times. The DNA for the CDR3 is TGTGCCAGTAAGGGAACAGTCAACTATGGCTACACCTTC. Residues: CASKGTVNYGYTF. The rearrangement uses TRBV19 and TRBJ1-2, with D unclear. Per the germline V gene, CDR1 is LNHDA and CDR2 is SQIVND (reference sequence). The V and J ends lost 7 bases and 2 bases respectively, with 11 bases between them. This CDR3 has 13 amino acids.

V and J are TRBV7-8 and TRBJ1-4; D remains ambiguous. CDR3 size: 17 residues. Between the trimmed V and J ends, which lost 5 bases and 3 bases, there was a span of 19 bases. From germline, CDR1 is SGHVS and CDR2 FQNEAQ. The CDR3 nucleotides are TGTGCCAGCAGCCCCCTACGTACAGATGGAGCTAATGAAAAACTGTTTTTT. Its protein is CASSPLRTDGANEKLFF.

The chain employs TRBV20-1 and TRBJ1-1; no clear D gene. Germline values: CDR1 DFQATT, CDR2 SNEGSKA (reference sequence). This CDR3 is 13 amino acids long. V dropped 3 bases and J dropped 1 base, with 9 bases sitting between them. This CDR3 is CSARNTANTEAFF. CDR3 sequence (DNA): TGCAGTGCTAGGAATACAGCGAACACTGAAGCTTTCTTT.